This TCR beta chain was sequenced for a study of early stage breast cancer tumors. Background on the study: Approximately 10-fold was the mean read coverage per sample. Overall study findings and caveats: Compared with adjacent normal breast, tumors showed 2 to 2.5-fold denser, more clonal T cells. Enriched TCRB sequences shared across patients were mostly commonly generated sequences. Tumor and normal breast were distinguished via blood comparison in about 85% of the 16 patients.

In regard to this clone: Antigen: not known.

The CDR3 contains 15 residues. Germline lookup yields CDR1 MDHEN and CDR2 SYDVKM. Trimming left V 7 bases short and J 0 bases short, with 15 bases between. Libraries were prepared by immunoSEQ multiplex PCR; TCRdb keeps only in-frame clonotypes and omits some of them. The top ten hold under 1.5% of the sample, which has approximately 52,000 clones, around 83% seen once. Sequencing was done on a sample of blood. The sequence was obtained from a person aged 50 to 59 with breast cancer. The chain employs TRBV28 and TRBJ1-2; no clear D gene. CDR3 coding DNA: TGTGCCAGCACGCCCCCGGGTTTCGCTAACTATGGCTACACCTTC. It yields the protein CASTPPGFANYGYTF.